Presented here are 9 T cell receptor beta chains from one specimen sequenced in a study of human T cells and chemical hapten exposure. TCRdb recomputed calls from the RACE reads with MiXCR, one row per CDR3 protein. Among some 84,000 distinct CDR3 sequences listed, 10% to 13% were seen once. The time point was: patch test 3, about 24 weeks after DPC sensitization. Described treatment: therapeutic diphenylcyclopropenone sensitization with weekly scalp DPC. The sample in question was whole blood, obtained in connection with sensitization to the hapten diphenylcyclopropenone (DPC). The receptors come from a woman in her fifties or sixties with alopecia areata. Some clones in this sample may be carry-over from other donors' samples.

The sample holds many counts of this clonotype. J is TRBJ1-2 and V is TRBV7-6; TRBD1 matches at 7 bases. The junction had 14 bases not matched to a gene; V was cut back by 6 bases and J by 1 base. The CDR3 is 17 residues long. Germline CDR1 SGHVS, CDR2 FNYEAQ. CDR3 sequence reads: CASREGGQTPINYGYTF. The CDR3 nucleotides read TGTGCCAGCAGGGAGGGGGGACAGACTCCTATTAACTATGGCTACACCTTC.

The chain carries TRBV20-1 and TRBJ2-5; 9 bases are shared with TRBD2. The CDR3 is made up of 15 amino acids. The V and J ends lost 5 bases and 4 bases, in that order; junction bases with no gene match: 11. Germline V lookup: CDR1 DFQATT, CDR2 SNEGSKA (reference sequence). The CDR3 region is CSAGPLAGVGETQYF. CDR3 bases: TGCAGTGCTGGGCCTTTAGCGGGAGTAGGAGAGACCCAGTACTTC.

The rearrangement joins TRBV21-1 to TRBJ2-1; TRBD2, the D gene given by the table, was not confirmed from the DNA. TRBV21-1 is noted as a pseudogene. The CDR3 totals 18 residues. This chain's CDR3 is CASSKVLRNGGTYNEQFF. The CDR3 bases are TGTGCCAGCAGCAAAGTGCTAAGGAACGGGGGGACTTACAATGAGCAGTTCTTC.

The chain combines TRBV24-1 with TRBJ1-5; the match to TRBD1 covers 8 bases. V was clipped by 3 bases and J by 2 bases; unmatched bases: 2. CDR1 is KGHDR and CDR2 is SFDVKD in the germline V gene. The CDR3 runs to 15 residues. CDR3 sequence (DNA): TGTGCCACCAGTGATCCGGGACAGGGCAATCAGCCCCAGCATTTT. Protein sequence: CATSDPGQGNQPQHF.

This clonotype has ten or more counts. The rearrangement joins TRBV5-1 to TRBJ2-7, with D possibly called TRBD1 or TRBD2 (5 bases each). Trimming took off 2 bases at V and 4 bases at J, with 10 bases between the two ends. The germline V gene has CDR1 SGHRS and CDR2 YFSETQ. CDR3 length: 13 amino acids. The CDR3 DNA follows: TGCGCCAGCAGCTTCGAGGGGAAATACGAGCAGTACTTC. Amino acid sequence: CASSFEGKYEQYF.

The chain joins TRBV6-5 to TRBJ1-2; D perhaps matches TRBD1 (5 bases). The CDR3 has 13 residues. Trimming stripped 2 bases from V and 2 bases from J, with 6 bases between. Germline V gene lookup returns CDR1 MNHEY and CDR2 SVGAGI. This CDR3 is CASSYEGNYGYTF. Written as DNA, the CDR3 is TGTGCCAGCAGTTACGAGGGGAACTATGGCTACACCTTC.

The sample holds a few counts of this clonotype. DNA of the CDR3: TGTGCCAGCAGTTACAGGGACACGGCCCCTTACGAGCAGTACTTC. Protein: CASSYRDTAPYEQYF. J is TRBJ2-7 and V is TRBV6-6; D perhaps matches TRBD1 (6 bases). The germline V gene has CDR1 MNHNY and CDR2 SVGAGI (reference sequence). The CDR3 consists of 15 residues. The germline V and J ends were trimmed by 2 bases and 4 bases, with 15 bases remaining between them.

The J gene is TRBJ1-1, the V gene TRBV5-1; 10 bases line up with TRBD1. The CDR3 runs 14 residues. The germline V gene encodes CDR1 SGHRS and CDR2 YFSETQ. Unmatched junction bases numbered 4, after V lost 3 bases and J lost 5 bases. The CDR3 loop reads CASSSTGGRTEAFF. Written as DNA, the CDR3 is TGCGCCAGCAGCTCGACAGGGGGCAGGACTGAAGCTTTCTTT.

In this sample, this clonotype turned up a few times. The J gene is TRBJ2-2, the V gene TRBV4-2; 7 bases are shared with TRBD1. V shed 6 bases, J shed 1 base, and the junction held 8 bases outside the gene matches. The CDR3 has 16 amino acids. Germline CDR1 and CDR2: LGHNA and YNFKEQ. The DNA of the CDR3 is TGTGCCAGCAGACCGACCGGGACAGTGAACACCGGGGAGCTGTTTTTT. Translation gives CASRPTGTVNTGELFF.